This paragraph covers one TCR beta chain sequence. Its antigen remains unknown. The sample is drawn from a study of early T cells in non-severe SARS-CoV-2 infection. TCRdb fed the 5' RACE reads into MiXCR, producing one record per CDR3 protein. The sample holds more than 45,000 distinct CDR3 sequences; around 12% are singletons and the top ten take 3.5% to 4.5%. Notes on the study in general: Missing private and CD4 specificities, VDJdb matching favored anti-spike CD8 responses.

The sample taken for sequencing was whole blood. This TCR derives from an adult who was a healthcare worker with PCR-confirmed SARS-CoV-2 infection or an uninfected control (not recorded which).

As DNA, the CDR3 is TGCGCCAGCAGCCCTAGCGGGAGGTTCACAGATACGCAGTATTTT. Residues: CASSPSGRFTDTQYF. The chain employs TRBV5-1 and TRBJ2-3, with 11 bases that match TRBD2. Germline lookup yields CDR1 SGHRS and CDR2 YFSETQ. V was clipped by 4 bases and J by 2 bases; unmatched bases: 3. The CDR3 has 15 amino acids.